Below, 5 T cell receptor beta chains from the same sample are listed, as sequenced in a study of blood T cell repertoires in COVID-19. Profiling relied on immunoSEQ multiplex PCR, and the TCRdb table lists in-frame clones only, not all of them. Of approximately 90,000 clones listed, about nine tenths were seen once; the top ten hold about 3.2%. Material: peripheral blood. The receptor source for this set is a woman aged 65 to 85 with acute or convalescent COVID-19.

The chain joins TRBV28 to TRBJ2-7; no reliable D call. V was trimmed by 2 bases and J by 3 bases, leaving 14 bases between them. Germline V CDR1 and CDR2: MDHEN, SYDVKM. The CDR3 consists of 15 residues. For the CDR3, the DNA is TGTGCCAGCAGTTTACCGGCGGTAGAAGTCTACGAGCAGTACTTC. This codes for CASSLPAVEVYEQYF.

The chain uses TRBV7-9 and TRBJ2-7, with D possibly TRBD2 on 5 matching bases. The CDR3 is 13 amino acids. V was clipped by 1 base and J by 7 bases, with 11 bases between them. Germline loops: CDR1 SEHNR, CDR2 FQNEAQ (reference sequence). CDR3 sequence: CASSLGGIGEQYF. CDR3 coding DNA: TGTGCCAGCAGCTTAGGAGGGATCGGGGAGCAGTACTTC.

The rearrangement links TRBV24-1 to TRBJ2-1; D is perhaps TRBD1 (5 bases). This CDR3 contains 17 residues. The germline CDR1 and CDR2 sequences are KGHDR and SFDVKD. Trimming removed 1 base from V and 0 bases from J, with 12 bases in between. CDR3 sequence (DNA): TGTGCCACCAGTGATTTTCCCAGGGCGCGCTCCTACAATGAGCAGTTCTTC. Its protein is CATSDFPRARSYNEQFF.

The chain employs TRBV28 and TRBJ2-7, with D perhaps TRBD2 (5 bases). There are 16 residues in the CDR3. With 2 bases removed from V and 2 bases from J, the gap between germline ends came to 16 bases. Germline V gene lookup returns CDR1 MDHEN and CDR2 SYDVKM. CDR3 protein: CASSLGTGIIPYEQYV. CDR3 nucleotide sequence: TGTGCCAGCAGTTTAGGAACCGGGATAATCCCCTACGAGCAGTACGTC.

CDR3 nucleotides: TGTGCCAGCAGACAGGAGCCTAATCAGCCCCAGCATTTT. It specifies CASRQEPNQPQHF. The chain joins TRBV12-3 or TRBV12-4 to TRBJ1-5; possibly TRBD1 for D (5 bases). With 6 bases removed from V and 4 bases from J, the gap between germline ends came to 10 bases. CDR3 length: 13 residues.